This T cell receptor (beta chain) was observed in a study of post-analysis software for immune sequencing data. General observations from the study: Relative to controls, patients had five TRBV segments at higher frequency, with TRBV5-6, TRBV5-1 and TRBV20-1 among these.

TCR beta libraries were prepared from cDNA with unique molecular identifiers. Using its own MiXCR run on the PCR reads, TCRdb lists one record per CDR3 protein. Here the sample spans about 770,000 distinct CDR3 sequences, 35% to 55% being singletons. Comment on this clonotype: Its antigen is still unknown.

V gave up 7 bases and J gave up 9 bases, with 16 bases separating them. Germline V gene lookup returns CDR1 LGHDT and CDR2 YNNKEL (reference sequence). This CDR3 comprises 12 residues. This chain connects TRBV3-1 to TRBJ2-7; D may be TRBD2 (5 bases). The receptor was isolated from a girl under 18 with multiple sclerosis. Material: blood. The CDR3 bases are TGTGCCAGCACCCAGGACGGTCGGGGGCAGTACTTC. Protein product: CASTQDGRGQYF.